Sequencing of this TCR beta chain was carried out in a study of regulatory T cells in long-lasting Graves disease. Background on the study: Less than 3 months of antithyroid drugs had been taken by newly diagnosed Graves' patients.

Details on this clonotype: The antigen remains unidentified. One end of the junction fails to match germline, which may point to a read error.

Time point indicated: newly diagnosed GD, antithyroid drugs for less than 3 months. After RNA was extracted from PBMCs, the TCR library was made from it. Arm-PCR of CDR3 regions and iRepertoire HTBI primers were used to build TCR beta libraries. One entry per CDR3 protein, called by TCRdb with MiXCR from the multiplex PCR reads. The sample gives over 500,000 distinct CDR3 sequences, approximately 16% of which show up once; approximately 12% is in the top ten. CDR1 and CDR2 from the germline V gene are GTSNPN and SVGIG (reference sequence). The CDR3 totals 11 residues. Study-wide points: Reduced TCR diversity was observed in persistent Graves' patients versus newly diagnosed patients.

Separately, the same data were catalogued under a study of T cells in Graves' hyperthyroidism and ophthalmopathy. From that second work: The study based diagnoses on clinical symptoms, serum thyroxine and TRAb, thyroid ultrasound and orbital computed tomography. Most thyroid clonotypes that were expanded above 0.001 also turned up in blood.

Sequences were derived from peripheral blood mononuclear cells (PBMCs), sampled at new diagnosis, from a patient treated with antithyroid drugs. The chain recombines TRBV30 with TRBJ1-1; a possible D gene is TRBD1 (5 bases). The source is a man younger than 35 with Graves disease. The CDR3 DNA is TGTGCCTGGAGTGGGGGGGGAGGAGCTCTCTTT. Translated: CAWSGGGGALF.